Listed below are T cell receptor beta chains from one sample, sequenced in a study of CD4 T cells in relation to SARS-CoV-2 and coronaviruses. Here immunoSEQ multiplex PCR was the method, and the copy in TCRdb shows in-frame clones only, minus some. The data show approximately 17,000 clones, with 70% to 80% seen just once and approximately 11% held by the top ten. Their antigen targets remain unknown. Sequenced input: CD4+ T cells from PBMCs, cultured in vitro. The receptors were gathered from a human donor in good health. Each CDR3 is given with its conserved first and last residue. The order of the fields is J gene, V gene, CDR3 protein.

j_call: TRBJ2-5
v_call: TRBV7-8
cdr3_aa: CASSSGLAGGSPIEETQYF

j_call: TRBJ2-6
v_call: TRBV7-2
cdr3_aa: CASSSVGRSGANVLTF

j_call: TRBJ1-2
v_call: TRBV10-3
cdr3_aa: CAISERPQGEYGYTF

j_call: TRBJ1-4
v_call: TRBV15
cdr3_aa: CATSRDYHTGAQSATNEKLFF

j_call: TRBJ2-3
v_call: TRBV5-6
cdr3_aa: CASSSNLGGGPGDTQYF

j_call: TRBJ1-1
v_call: TRBV6-7
cdr3_aa: CASSYFPRTGGPLNTEAFF

j_call: TRBJ1-6
v_call: TRBV5-1
cdr3_aa: CASRGFVQGNSPLHF

j_call: TRBJ1-5
v_call: TRBV2
cdr3_aa: CASSVRTGVVQPQHF

j_call: TRBJ1-1
v_call: TRBV5-1
cdr3_aa: CASSLQGTEAFF

j_call: TRBJ1-5
v_call: TRBV30
cdr3_aa: CAWSGGSNQPQHF

j_call: TRBJ2-5
v_call: TRBV19
cdr3_aa: CASSWAGTSQETQYF

j_call: TRBJ2-7
v_call: TRBV7-9
cdr3_aa: CASSHYGSRTETYEQYF